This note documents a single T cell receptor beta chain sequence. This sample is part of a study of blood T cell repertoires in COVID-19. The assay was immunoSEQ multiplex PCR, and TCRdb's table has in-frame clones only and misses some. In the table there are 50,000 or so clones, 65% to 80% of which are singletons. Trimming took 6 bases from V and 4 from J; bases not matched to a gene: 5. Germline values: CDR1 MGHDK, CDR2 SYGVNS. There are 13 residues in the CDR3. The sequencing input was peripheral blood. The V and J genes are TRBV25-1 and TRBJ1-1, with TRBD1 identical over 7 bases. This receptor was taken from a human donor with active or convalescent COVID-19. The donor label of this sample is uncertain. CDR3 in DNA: TGTGCCAGCAGGGTACGGGACAGCACTGAAGCTTTCTTT. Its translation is CASRVRDSTEAFF.